Here is one T cell receptor (beta chain) with its context. The data belong to a study of OX40 agonist ivuxolimab in advanced cancers. The table came from immunoSEQ multiplex PCR; TCRdb's copy has only in-frame clones and leaves some out. The repertoire has about 40,000 clones, 82% of them found once; the top ten carry roughly 7.5%. V was clipped by 2 bases and J by 15 bases, with 20 bases between them. The CDR3 contains 13 residues. Germline CDR1 and CDR2: GTSNPN and SVGIG (reference sequence). This material consisted of CD4+ or CD8+ T cells sorted from blood, taken in a trial of the OX40 agonist ivuxolimab. This chain connects TRBV30 to TRBJ2-1; D is undetermined. This sequence was found in an adult with an advanced solid tumor such as melanoma, head and neck, liver or kidney cancer. The CDR3 loop is CAWSRRPGLRRFF. CDR3 in DNA: TGTGCCTGGAGTCGCAGACCCGGTCTAAGGCGGTTCTTC.